This T cell receptor (beta chain) was found in a study of shared clonotypes between healthy human individuals. Comment on this clone: Its antigen is not identified.

TCRdb's table, derived via immunoSEQ multiplex PCR, lists solely in-frame clones and lacks some. Altogether 2 million to 3 million clones are present, 80% to 95% being singletons, with the ten largest covering 0.36%. Findings of the study overall: Generally, naive subsets (rather than memory subsets) showed larger estimated richness.

Sample: naive CD4+ T cells from PBMCs. Subset meaning: CD45RA+ positively selected. This TCR derives from a man between 18 and 35 years old in good health. Some clones in this sample may be carry-over from other donors' samples.

The CDR3, as DNA: TGCGCCAGCAGCCAAGAACTCGTGGACGCGGCGGAGAAGTACTTC. Amino acids: CASSQELVDAAEKYF. The chain carries TRBV4-3 and TRBJ2-5, with D uncertain. V was cut by 0 bases and J by 12 bases, with 20 bases left in between. Germline V CDR1 and CDR2: LGHNA, YSLEER. The CDR3 consists of 15 residues.